What follows are 18 T cell receptor beta chains derived from one specimen sequenced in a study of blood T cells in healthy people across ages. A J-beta primer mix and a sample-barcoded 5' primer were used in a second PCR of about 7 to 11 cycles. TCRdb re-analysed the 5' RACE reads in MiXCR, keeping a single row per CDR3 protein. The sample lists approximately 800,000 distinct CDR3 sequences, around a quarter occurring once. These data were also filed under a second study, of T cells of mothers and their children.

What was sequenced was blood. The receptors shown here come from a boy younger than 18 in good health.

The rearrangement uses TRBV11-2 and TRBJ2-1; D perhaps matches TRBD2 (5 bases). This CDR3 has 18 residues. The germline V gene encodes CDR1 SGHAT and CDR2 FQNNGV. V dropped 4 bases and J dropped 6 bases, with 25 bases sitting between them. CDR3 sequence: CASSSRLGRSSRGNEQFF. The CDR3 nucleotides are TGTGCCAGCAGCTCGCGATTGGGAAGGAGCTCCCGGGGCAATGAGCAGTTCTTC.

Comments on this clonotype: An end of the junction differs from the germline gene, which may be a read error. The J gene is TRBJ1-4, the V gene TRBV7-2; TRBD1 is a possible D gene (6 bases). Looked up from germline, CDR1 is SGHTA and CDR2 is FQGNSA. The CDR3 is 14 residues long. This chain's CDR3 is CASSPQGNNEKLSF. The CDR3 DNA reads TGTGCCAGCAGCCCCCAGGGGAATAATGAAAAACTGTCTTTT.

Worth noting for this clonotype: Since no conserved phenylalanine or tryptophan closes the CDR3, a read error is the likely cause. J is TRBJ1-4 and V is TRBV3-1; D not certain. Trimming shortened V by 1 base and J by 9 bases, and 6 bases separated the two germline ends. The CDR3 covers 12 residues. Germline assignment: CDR1 LGHDT and CDR2 YNNKEL (reference sequence). In nucleotides, the CDR3 is TGTGCCAGCAGCCAAGGCGGGAAAAAACTGTTTCTT. Amino acids: CASSQGGKKLFL.

The J gene is TRBJ2-1, the V gene TRBV7-9; no definite D call. The germline V and J ends were trimmed by 0 bases and 9 bases, with 9 bases remaining between them. Germline V gene lookup returns CDR1 SEHNR and CDR2 FQNEAQ (reference sequence). This CDR3 spans 13 amino acids. The CDR3 is CASSLATVVEQFF. The DNA for the CDR3 is TGTGCCAGCAGCTTAGCGACCGTCGTTGAGCAGTTCTTC.

This chain joins TRBV2 and TRBJ2-3; 7 nucleotides align to TRBD2. The V segment lost 6 bases and the J segment 2 bases; nucleotides outside the gene matches: 11. Germline V gene lookup returns CDR1 SNHLY and CDR2 FYNNEI. This CDR3 has 16 amino acids. The chain's CDR3 is CASRASGVTVTDTQYF. The CDR3 DNA reads TGTGCCAGCAGGGCCAGCGGGGTGACAGTCACAGATACGCAGTATTTT.

This clonotype showed up just a few times. J is TRBJ1-1 and V is TRBV20-1; the D is unclear. V lost 1 base and J 1 base, leaving 10 bases between the germline ends. Germline V gene lookup returns CDR1 DFQATT and CDR2 SNEGSKA (reference sequence). The CDR3 has 14 residues. The CDR3 nucleotides read TGCAGTGCTAGAGTAGGCAGCCCGAACACTGAAGCTTTCTTT. Protein sequence: CSARVGSPNTEAFF.

The rearrangement joins TRBV20-1 to TRBJ2-1; no reliable D call. The CDR3 is 11 amino acids. The V and J ends lost 2 bases and 7 bases respectively, with 6 bases between them. Germline V lookup: CDR1 DFQATT, CDR2 SNEGSKA (reference sequence). CDR3 residues: CSARQANEQFF. The CDR3 DNA follows: TGCAGTGCTAGACAGGCGAATGAGCAGTTCTTC.

This clonotype was seen more than once but under ten times. The V gene is TRBV5-1, the J gene TRBJ1-1, with 10 bases fitting TRBD1. V gave up 7 bases and J gave up 5 bases; unmatched junction bases: 8. In germline, CDR1 is SGHRS, CDR2 YFSETQ. This CDR3 contains 14 residues. This CDR3 reads CASGQGQGKTEAFF. For the CDR3, the DNA is TGCGCCAGCGGCCAGGGACAGGGGAAAACTGAAGCTTTCTTT.

This sequence joins TRBV11-2 and TRBJ2-5; the D gene is possibly TRBD1 (6 bases). Germline-derived CDR1 and CDR2 are SGHAT and FQNNGV. Trimming removed 5 bases at V and 1 base at J, with 11 bases between. CDR3 size: 14 residues. The CDR3 spells CASSHGTLQETQYF. The CDR3 region has the DNA TGTGCCAGCAGCCACGGGACACTCCAAGAGACCCAGTACTTC.

The table lists this clonotype with a few counts. The chain has TRBV12-3 or TRBV12-4 and TRBJ1-2; no definite D call. V was clipped by 3 bases and J by 2 bases, with 7 bases between them. The CDR3 is 13 residues long. The DNA of the CDR3 is TGTGCCAGCAGTTTGCGGTGGAACTATGGCTACACCTTC. This encodes CASSLRWNYGYTF.

This clonotype was observed a handful of times. CDR3 sequence (DNA): TGTGCCAGCAGCCCGGACAGGAGAAATGAAAAACTGTTTTTT. It translates to CASSPDRRNEKLFF. The chain combines TRBV27 with TRBJ1-4, with 7 bases lining up with TRBD1. Unmatched junction bases numbered 6, after V lost 6 bases and J lost 5 bases. The CDR3 totals 14 residues. Germline CDR1 and CDR2: MNHEY and SMNVEV (reference sequence).

V usage is TRBV2 and J usage is TRBJ2-5, with D possibly TRBD1 on 5 matching bases. The CDR3 is made up of 13 amino acids. The V end lost 0 bases, the J end lost 5 bases, and 7 bases lay between the germline ends. Germline V gene lookup returns CDR1 SNHLY and CDR2 FYNNEI. The CDR3 sequence is CASSEAGVETQYF. The CDR3 bases are TGTGCCAGCAGTGAAGCAGGGGTCGAGACCCAGTACTTC.

The chain is built from TRBV12-3 or TRBV12-4 and TRBJ1-3; D gene unclear. Trimming left V 2 bases short and J 0 bases short, with 11 bases between. The length of the CDR3 is 16 residues. The CDR3: CASSLKRLYSGNTIYF. CDR3 in DNA: TGTGCCAGCAGTTTAAAGAGACTCTACTCTGGAAACACCATATATTTT.

The genes are TRBV7-3 and TRBJ2-3; D is ambiguous. Trimming cost V 1 base and J 0 bases, with 11 bases left between them. The CDR3 sequence is 16 residues long. The germline V gene encodes CDR1 SGHTA and CDR2 FQGTGA. DNA of the CDR3: TGTGCCAGCAGCTTAAACTCGGGCGGAAGCACAGATACGCAGTATTTT. Translating gives CASSLNSGGSTDTQYF.

The CDR3 reads CSARGPGVGYTF. The CDR3 DNA reads as TGCAGTGCTAGAGGTCCAGGGGTCGGCTACACCTTC. The chain recombines TRBV20-1 with TRBJ1-2, with D perhaps TRBD1 (6 bases). Per the germline V gene, CDR1 is DFQATT and CDR2 is SNEGSKA (reference sequence). V lost 1 base and J lost 8, with 11 bases in between. The CDR3 is made up of 12 amino acids.

This clonotype was detected a few times. This chain links TRBV21-1 with TRBJ1-5; no check of the table's D call, TRBD1, against the DNA was made. TRBV21-1 is a pseudogene segment. The length of the CDR3 is 14 residues. CDR3 amino acids: CASVCQGINQPQHF. As DNA, the CDR3 is TGTGCCAGCGTGTGCCAGGGGATCAATCAGCCCCAGCATTTT.

V usage is TRBV4-3 and J usage is TRBJ2-5, with 7 bases matching TRBD2. Germline trimming cut 0 bases from V and 5 bases from J; bases unmatched to any gene: 9. Germline CDR1 LGHNA, CDR2 YSLEER. The CDR3 has 16 amino acids. The CDR3 here is CASSQERAVGGETQYF. The CDR3 region has the DNA TGCGCCAGCAGCCAAGAAAGAGCGGTGGGGGGGGAGACCCAGTACTTC.

This chain connects TRBV3-1 to TRBJ2-1; TRBD1 might be the D (5 bases). The V and J ends lost 0 bases and 0 bases respectively, with 9 bases between them. The germline V gene has CDR1 LGHDT and CDR2 YNNKEL (reference sequence). This CDR3 contains 16 residues. The CDR3 nucleotides are TGTGCCAGCAGCCAAGATCTCAGGGCCTCCTACAATGAGCAGTTCTTC. This codes for CASSQDLRASYNEQFF.